This T cell receptor beta chain was retrieved from a study of T-cell memory formation after mild COVID-19. As to this clonotype: Its target is not known.

Between the trimmed V and J ends, which lost 11 bases and 6 bases, there was a span of 7 bases. The germline gives CDR1 MGHDK, CDR2 SYGVNS. This CDR3 comprises 10 residues. Constant-segment-primed 5'RACE gave TCR alpha and TCR beta cDNA libraries with sample barcodes and UMIs. TCRdb reprocessed the 5' RACE reads with MiXCR, giving one entry per CDR3 protein. This sample has 250,000 to 350,000 distinct CDR3 sequences, with 15% to 20% found just once. Whole-study results and caveats: There were some responding clones in pre-infection memory, which suggested that cross-reactive memory had joined. Researchers could not confirm that second-wave clones peaking on day 37 targeted SARS-CoV-2.

The TCR was taken from a young man who had mild COVID-19 (a few samples of this study predate the infection). Cell type and time point are not known. This chain connects TRBV25-1 to TRBJ2-2; D gene ambiguous. Sequencing was performed on PBMCs or a T cell subset sorted from them (not recorded which). The chain's CDR3 is CAVFAGELFF. The CDR3 bases are TGTGCCGTTTTCGCCGGGGAGCTGTTTTTT.